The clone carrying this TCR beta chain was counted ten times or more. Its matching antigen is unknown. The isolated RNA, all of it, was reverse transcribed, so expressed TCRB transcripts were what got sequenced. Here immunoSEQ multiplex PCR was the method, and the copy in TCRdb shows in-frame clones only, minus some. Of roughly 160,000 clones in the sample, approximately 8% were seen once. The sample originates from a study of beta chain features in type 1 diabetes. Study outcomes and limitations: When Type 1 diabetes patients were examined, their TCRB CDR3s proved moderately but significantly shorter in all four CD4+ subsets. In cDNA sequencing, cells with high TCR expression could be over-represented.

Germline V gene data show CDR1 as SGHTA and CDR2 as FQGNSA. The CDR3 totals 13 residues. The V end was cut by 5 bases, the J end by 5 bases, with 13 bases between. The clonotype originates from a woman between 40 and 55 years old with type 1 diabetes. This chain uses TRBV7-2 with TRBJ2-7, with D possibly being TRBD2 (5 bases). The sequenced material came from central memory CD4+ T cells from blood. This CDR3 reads CASSLRGFNEQYF. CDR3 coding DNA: TGTGCCAGCAGCCTCAGAGGGTTTAACGAGCAGTACTTC.